Sequencing of this TCR beta chain was carried out in a study of technical replicates of blood from a few donors. Sequencing was performed with immunoSEQ multiplex PCR; in TCRdb, only in-frame clones are kept and a portion is missing. The sample includes about 100,000 clones, roughly 95% of them seen just once. This CDR3 region has 16 residues. The trim removed 3 bases at V and 4 bases at J, leaving 9 bases unmatched. The germline V gene encodes CDR1 MRHNA and CDR2 SNTAGT. Sequencing used T cells isolated from PBMCs. This chain links TRBV6-4 with TRBJ2-7; 10 nucleotides align to TRBD2. The clonotype comes from a human donor in good health. The DNA for the CDR3 is TGTGCCAGCAGTGAATCTAGCGGGAGTATGATTTACGAGCAGTACTTC. Its translation: CASSESSGSMIYEQYF.